The 18 T cell receptor beta chains below all came from one sample that was sequenced in a study of Ad26.COV2.S vaccination and SARS-CoV-2 variants. Treatment denoted: about 20 received Ad26.COV2.S at low or high dose, single or two shots; about 5 received placebo; per-sample allocation not given. Day 63 following the first vaccine or placebo injection was when the samples were taken. Sequencing was performed with immunoSEQ multiplex PCR; in TCRdb, only in-frame clones are kept and a portion is missing. The table includes hundreds of thousands of clones, approximately 90% detected once. The material sequenced was peripheral blood, taken in a trial of Ad26.COV2.S vaccine versus placebo. The receptors stem from a person between 18 and 59 years old who received the Ad26.COV2.S COVID-19 vaccine or a placebo.

A remark on this clone: Other DNA variants within this sample encode the same CDR3. V and J are TRBV18 and TRBJ1-5; D remains ambiguous. The CDR3 covers 13 residues. Trimming took 3 bases from V and 4 from J, leaving 7 bases between them. The germline V gene encodes CDR1 KGHSH and CDR2 LQKENI. CDR3 sequence (DNA): TGTGCCAGCTCACCGGGCCAGAATCAGCCCCAGCATTTT. Its protein product is CASSPGQNQPQHF. Supplemented by reference TRBV18 and TRBJ1-5, the full variable domain reads NAGVMQNPRHLVRRRGQEARLRCSPMKGHSHVYWYRQLPEEGLKFMVYLQKENIIDESGMPKERFSAEFPKEGPSILRIQQVVRGDSAAYFCASSPGQNQPQHFGDGTRLSIL.

The gene calls are TRBV9 and TRBJ2-2; 9 nucleotides match TRBD2. J lost 3 bases, V lost 0 bases, and 3 bases had no gene match. Germline V lookup: CDR1 SGDLS, CDR2 YYNGEE. This CDR3 has 16 amino acids. The CDR3 DNA sequence: TGTGCCAGCAGCGTAGGAGCGGGGGGCGACACCGGGGAGCTGTTTTTT. Amino acid sequence: CASSVGAGGDTGELFF.

The rearrangement uses TRBV19 and TRBJ2-1; D call uncertain. The V and J ends lost 3 bases and 8 bases respectively, with 8 bases between them. The germline CDR1 and CDR2 sequences are LNHDA and SQIVND (reference sequence). This CDR3 region has 12 residues. The CDR3 loop reads CASSISVDEQFF. The CDR3 region has the DNA TGTGCCAGTAGTATTTCGGTGGATGAGCAGTTCTTC.

The chain carries TRBV6-1 and TRBJ1-2; D is unresolved. V lost 1 base and J lost 2, with 14 bases in between. This CDR3 comprises 16 residues. Germline CDR1 reads MNHNS; CDR2 reads SASEGT. The CDR3 DNA is TGTGCCAGCAGTGAAGGCGTTCTCAGGCGCAACTATGGCTACACCTTC. It codes for CASSEGVLRRNYGYTF.

The chain recombines TRBV20-1 with TRBJ2-7, with TRBD2 matching over 11 bases. The V gene's germline CDR1 is DFQATT and CDR2 SNEGSKA (reference sequence). V lost 3 bases, J lost 3 bases, and 7 bases stayed unmatched. CDR3 length: 15 residues. The chain's CDR3 is CSASNPGTSGYEQYF. CDR3 nucleotides: TGCAGTGCTAGTAATCCCGGGACTAGCGGCTACGAGCAGTACTTC.

This sequence joins TRBV21-1 and TRBJ1-3; the D call of TRBD1 is as the table states it, not checked on the DNA. TRBV21-1 is a known pseudogene. The CDR3 has 15 residues. The DNA for the CDR3 is TGTGCCAGCAGCAAAGCCCAGGTCTCTGGAAACACCATATATTTT. It specifies CASSKAQVSGNTIYF.

The chain has TRBV2 and TRBJ1-1; 11 positions match TRBD1. In germline, CDR1 is SNHLY, CDR2 FYNNEI. The J segment lost 13 bases and the V segment lost 5 bases, leaving 9 bases of the junction unmatched. This CDR3 has 13 residues. CDR3 sequence (DNA): TGTGCCAGCAGTCCTCCGGGACAGGGGGTATGTTTCTTT. Its protein is CASSPPGQGVCFF.

The chain carries TRBV7-9 and TRBJ2-3; TRBD1 agrees at 8 bases. The germline CDR1 and CDR2 sequences are SEHNR and FQNEAQ (reference sequence). CDR3 length: 17 amino acids. The V and J ends lost 2 bases and 7 bases, in that order; junction bases with no gene match: 14. CDR3 sequence: CASSLFLGQEIGYTQYF. The CDR3 nucleotides read TGTGCCAGCAGCTTATTTCTGGGACAGGAAATTGGGTATACGCAGTATTTT.

Worth noting for this clone: Other DNA sequences of this sample code for an identical CDR3. The V gene is TRBV7-2, the J gene TRBJ2-7; D is unresolved. This CDR3 has 14 amino acids. Germline V gene sequence: CDR1 SGHTA, CDR2 FQGNSA. V lost 0 bases and J lost 0, with 6 bases in between. CDR3 amino acids: CASSLARDSYEQYF. CDR3 in DNA: TGTGCCAGCAGCTTAGCCAGAGACTCCTACGAGCAGTACTTC.

This chain links TRBV6-6 with TRBJ1-1, with D possibly TRBD1 on 5 matching bases. V was trimmed by 2 bases and J by 2 bases, leaving 6 bases between them. Germline CDR1 is MNHNY and CDR2 is SVGAGI (reference sequence). This CDR3 spans 13 amino acids. The CDR3, as DNA: TGTGCCAGCAGTTACCAGGGTAACACTGAAGCTTTCTTT. Translated: CASSYQGNTEAFF.

The chain uses TRBV24-1 and TRBJ2-3; 8 bases match TRBD1. The trim removed 3 bases at V and 4 bases at J, leaving 14 bases unmatched. The CDR3 consists of 18 residues. CDR1 and CDR2 from the germline V gene are KGHDR and SFDVKD. This CDR3 reads CATSDVGQGKHLPDTQYF. For the CDR3, the DNA is TGTGCCACCAGTGATGTAGGACAGGGTAAACACCTCCCAGATACGCAGTATTTT.

This clone is a singleton in its sample. The rearrangement links TRBV4-3 to TRBJ2-4; TRBD1 might be the D (6 bases). Germline assignment: CDR1 LGHNA and CDR2 YSLEER. The CDR3 sequence is 15 residues long. The ends were cut back, 4 bases at V and 0 bases at J, with 10 bases in the middle. The CDR3 spells CASSRLTGAKNIQYF. CDR3 nucleotides: TGCGCCAGCAGCCGCCTGACAGGAGCCAAAAACATTCAGTACTTC.

The rearrangement links TRBV4-1 to TRBJ1-2; D gene unclear. Trimming removed 0 bases from V and 5 bases from J, with 16 bases in between. The CDR3 is 16 amino acids. The germline gives CDR1 MGHRA, CDR2 YSYEKL. CDR3 nucleotides: TGCGCCAGCAGCCAAGAGGTTCCAGTAGCCATATATGGCTACACCTTC. Translation: CASSQEVPVAIYGYTF.

This chain uses TRBV13 with TRBJ1-2, with TRBD1 matching 7 bases. CDR3 size: 15 residues. CDR1 PRHDT and CDR2 FYEKMQ come from the germline V gene (reference sequence). V lost 5 bases to trimming and J lost 5 bases; unmatched junction nucleotides: 11. CDR3: CASSALQGPGYGYTF. CDR3 DNA sequence: TGTGCCAGCAGCGCGCTACAGGGGCCGGGGTATGGCTACACCTTC.

The chain combines TRBV4-1 with TRBJ2-1; possibly TRBD1 for D (6 bases). The CDR3 has 18 residues. CDR1 and CDR2 (germline): MGHRA, YSYEKL. The V end lost 1 base, the J end lost 0 bases, and 16 bases lay between the germline ends. The CDR3 coding sequence is TGCGCCAGCAGCCAAGGTGACAGGTTTAACAGCTCCTACAATGAGCAGTTCTTC. It is translated as CASSQGDRFNSSYNEQFF.

The V call is TRBV11-2, the J call TRBJ2-1; 7 positions match TRBD1. The CDR3 is 17 amino acids. The junction had 10 bases not matched to a gene; V was cut back by 5 bases and J by 0 bases. CDR1 is SGHAT and CDR2 is FQNNGV in the germline V gene. Here the CDR3 reads CASSKTTGLSSYNEQFF. The CDR3 DNA is TGTGCCAGCAGCAAAACGACAGGGCTGAGCTCCTACAATGAGCAGTTCTTC.

CDR3: CAWSVYTGLLGGEQFF. CDR3 nucleotide sequence: TGTGCCTGGAGTGTATATACCGGCCTCCTGGGGGGTGAGCAGTTCTTC. The chain uses TRBV30 and TRBJ2-1, with D maybe TRBD2 (6 bases). The CDR3 spans 16 residues. V was cut by 0 bases and J by 9 bases, with 21 bases left in between. Germline V gene lookup returns CDR1 GTSNPN and CDR2 SVGIG (reference sequence). The full variable domain, rest sourced from reference TRBV30 and TRBJ2-1, is SQTIHQWPATLVQPVGSPLSLECTVEGTSNPNLYWYRQAAGRGLQLLFYSVGIGQISSEVPQNLSASRPQDRQFILSSKKLLLSDSGFYLCAWSVYTGLLGGEQFFGPGTRLTVL.

V gene TRBV29-1 combines with J gene TRBJ2-7, with D tentatively TRBD2 (6 bases). V was trimmed by 0 bases and J by 0 bases, leaving 9 bases between them. This CDR3 has 14 residues. Germline V CDR1 and CDR2: SQVTM, ANQGSEA. CDR3 in amino acids: CSVEDHGSSYEQYF. Written as DNA, the CDR3 is TGCAGCGTTGAAGATCACGGGAGCTCCTACGAGCAGTACTTC.